Below, one T cell receptor beta chain is given with its context. CD8+ and CD4+ blood T cells underwent TCR beta sequencing. Patients with stable or active relapsing-remitting disease, all of them treatment-naive, made up the multiple sclerosis controls. The CD8+ and CD4+ T cells were isolated magnetically using a negative isolation approach, whereas the TEMRA cells were enriched by FACS. V lost 7 bases to trimming and J lost 5 bases; unmatched junction nucleotides: 11. The CDR3 spans 15 residues. Per the germline V gene, CDR1 is DFQATT and CDR2 is SNEGSKA (reference sequence). The data belong to a study of CD8 T cells in Susac syndrome. Random hexamers were used to reverse transcribe an amount of roughly 0.45 to 1 ug RNA. An immunoSEQ multiplex PCR generated amplified TCR beta CDR3 products spanning 54 Vbeta and 13 Jbeta. Each CDR3 protein is one row after TCRdb ran MiXCR on the immunoSEQ multiplex PCR reads. Of some 200,000 distinct CDR3 sequences in the sample, 90% to 95% were seen once.

The sample consisted of CD4+ T cells from PBMCs. This chain joins TRBV20-1 and TRBJ2-1; 10 bases line up with TRBD2. This receptor was taken from a human donor with multiple sclerosis. CDR3 amino acids: CSVRTGAGGNNEQFF. The CDR3 bases are TGCAGTGTCCGGACGGGAGCGGGGGGGAACAATGAGCAGTTCTTC.